This TCR beta chain comes out of a study of regulatory T cells in long-lasting Graves disease. HTBI primers from iRepertoire and Arm-PCR of CDR3 regions yielded the TCR beta libraries. Each CDR3 protein gets one entry after TCRdb re-called the multiplex PCR reads with MiXCR. This sample has approximately 350,000 distinct CDR3 sequences; around 16% occur once, and the top ten carry roughly 21%. V was clipped by 2 bases and J by 7 bases, with 17 bases between them. Per germline, CDR1 KGHDR and CDR2 SFDVKD. The CDR3 loop spans 15 amino acids. Time point meaning: newly diagnosed GD, antithyroid drugs for less than 3 months. Preparation of the TCR library used RNA extracted from PBMCs. These data were likewise used in another study, on T cells in Graves' hyperthyroidism and ophthalmopathy. That report notes: Patients counted as stable if ophthalmopathy did not develop within 18 months.

The specimen was peripheral blood mononuclear cells (PBMCs), collected at new diagnosis, from a patient treated with antithyroid drugs. This TCR was sampled from a young woman with Graves disease. The gene calls are TRBV24-1 and TRBJ2-7, with D maybe TRBD2 (5 bases). This CDR3 is CATSDSRGSAEEQYF. The CDR3 nucleotides are TGTGCCACCAGTGATTCTCGGGGTAGCGCGGAGGAGCAGTACTTC.